This is a list of T cell receptor beta chains from one sample in a study of OX40 agonist ivuxolimab in advanced cancers. Profiled with immunoSEQ multiplex PCR; TCRdb holds only in-frame clones, not every one. The table has about 38,000 clones, roughly four fifths seen once. Material: CD4+ or CD8+ T cells sorted from blood, obtained in a trial of the OX40 agonist ivuxolimab. The receptors shown here come from an adult with an advanced solid tumor such as melanoma, head and neck, liver or kidney cancer. The CDR3 runs from the conserved cysteine through the conserved F or W. Each record gives: clone size, J gene, D gene, V gene, CDR3 DNA, CDR3 protein. A D gene is named only where the DNA matches it firmly. Clone size, where shown, is once, few, many, or a class for clones that have expanded.

few,TRBJ2-7,TRBD1,TRBV2,TGTGCCAGCAGTGAAGGGGGGACAGGTTCCTACGAGCAGTACTTC,CASSEGGTGSYEQYF
-,TRBJ2-2,-,TRBV6-5,TGTGCCAGCAGTTATGAACTAAAGAACACCGGGGAGCTGTTTTTT,CASSYELKNTGELFF
-,TRBJ1-2,-,TRBV19,TGTGCCAGTAGCCTGGGGGCTCAAGGCTACACCTTC,CASSLGAQGYTF
-,TRBJ2-7,-,TRBV7-2,TGTGCCAGCAGCTTAGCCGGCAACACCTACGAGCAGTACTTC,CASSLAGNTYEQYF
-,TRBJ2-5,-,TRBV30,TGTGCCTGGAGTGACTCGAGGCAAGAGACCCAGTACTTC,CAWSDSRQETQYF
-,TRBJ2-1,-,TRBV5-6,TGTGCCAGCAGCTTGGAAGGGTCGGGATACAATGAGCAGTTCTTC,CASSLEGSGYNEQFF
-,TRBJ2-3,-,TRBV10-3,TGTGCCATCAAGAGGGGGACGGGCACAGATACGCAGTATTTT,CAIKRGTGTDTQYF
few,TRBJ1-4,-,TRBV14,TGTGCCAGCAGCCAAGATCGTACGGCTGAAAAACTGTTTTTT,CASSQDRTAEKLFF
-,TRBJ2-6,-,TRBV4-2,TGTGCCAGCAGCCAAGATGTAGCCTTCTCTGGGGCCAACGTCCTGACTTTC,CASSQDVAFSGANVLTF
-,TRBJ2-3,-,TRBV28,TGTGCCAGCAATGTTTCACCAGATACGCAGTATTTT,CASNVSPDTQYF
-,TRBJ1-1,-,TRBV18,TGTGCCAGCTCACCAGGGATCGGCACTGAAGCTTTCTTT,CASSPGIGTEAFF
-,TRBJ1-1,TRBD1,TRBV5-4,TGTGCCAGCAGCGAAAGACAGGGGGCGAACACTGAAGCTTTCTTT,CASSERQGANTEAFF
-,TRBJ2-6,TRBD1,TRBV5-6,TGTGCCAGCAGCTTGGGACAGGGGCGCCTCTCTGGGGCCAACGTCCTGACTTTC,CASSLGQGRLSGANVLTF
-,TRBJ1-2,TRBD1,TRBV2,TGTGCCAGCAGTGGTAGGACCAGGGGGCAAAACTATGGCTACACCTTC,CASSGRTRGQNYGYTF
-,TRBJ2-3,TRBD2,TRBV6-4,TGTGCCAGCAGCGAAACTAGCGGGGGGGCTAATCCCTTAACAGATACGCAGTATTTT,CASSETSGGANPLTDTQYF
-,TRBJ2-1,-,TRBV21-1,TGTGCCAGCAGCGCCCCTCGACAGGGGGACAGCCACAATGAGCAGTTCTTC,CASSAPRQGDSHNEQFF
-,TRBJ2-7,-,TRBV11-2,TGTGCCAGCAGCTTAGTTCCATACTCCTACGAGCAGTACTTC,CASSLVPYSYEQYF
-,TRBJ2-7,-,TRBV19,TGTGCCAGTAGCAGACTTGTTCCGGCCGAGCAGTACTTC,CASSRLVPAEQYF
-,TRBJ1-1,-,TRBV6-1,TGTGCCAGCAGAAAGGACAGCATGAACACTGAAGCTTTCTTT,CASRKDSMNTEAFF
few,TRBJ2-7,-,TRBV11-2,TGTGCCAGCAGCTTGTCTTTGACTGCCCCGGACTTC,CASSLSLTAPDF
-,TRBJ1-2,-,TRBV28,TGTGCCAGCAGCCAGGGTCAATATGGCTACACCTTC,CASSQGQYGYTF
-,TRBJ2-3,TRBD2,TRBV6-6,TGTGCCAGCAGTCTAGCGGGGCGCACAGATACGCAGTATTTT,CASSLAGRTDTQYF
-,TRBJ2-7,-,TRBV6-1,TGTGCCGGCGCTCCGGGACCCTCCTACGAGCAGTACTTC,CAGAPGPSYEQYF
-,TRBJ2-5,-,TRBV2,TGTGCCAGCAGTGAAGCGCTTCTTGGGGAGACCCAGTACTTC,CASSEALLGETQYF
few,TRBJ2-1,TRBD2,TRBV7-3,TGTGCCAGCAGCTTACGTAGCGGGAGTATGTTCTTC,CASSLRSGSMFF